The 22 T cell receptor beta chains below all came from one sample that was sequenced in a study of OX40 agonist ivuxolimab in advanced cancers. The data were produced by immunoSEQ multiplex PCR, yet TCRdb's version contains in-frame clones alone and is incomplete. The sample holds 65,000 to 90,000 clones, 85% to 90% seen once. The sample here was CD4+ or CD8+ T cells sorted from blood, taken in a trial of the OX40 agonist ivuxolimab. All receptors derive from an adult with an advanced solid tumor such as melanoma, head and neck, liver or kidney cancer.

Of note for this clone: This clone may be a read error of a much larger clone one base away. V and J are TRBV6-6 and TRBJ2-7; no clear D. The CDR3 extends over 11 amino acids. Germline CDR1 is MNHNY and CDR2 is SVGAGI (reference sequence). The V gene lost 6 bases and the J gene lost 2 bases, with 5 bases spanning the gap. The CDR3 is CASRGAYEQYF. DNA of the CDR3: TGTGCCAGCAGGGGCGCCTACGAGCAGTACTTC.

The chain carries TRBV7-9 and TRBJ1-1, with unresolved D. The CDR3 is made up of 11 amino acids. Germline CDR1 and CDR2: SEHNR and FQNEAQ (reference sequence). Trimming cost V 5 bases and J 5 bases, with 6 bases left between them. The CDR3 DNA sequence: TGTGCCAGCAGCCTTCCAACTGAAGCTTTCTTT. It codes for CASSLPTEAFF.

The genes are TRBV13 and TRBJ2-2, with D perhaps being TRBD1 or TRBD2 (6 bases each). Germline V gene sequence: CDR1 PRHDT, CDR2 FYEKMQ (reference sequence). V was clipped by 2 bases and J by 6 bases, with 16 bases between them. This CDR3 comprises 16 residues. The CDR3 nucleotides read TGTGCCAGCAGCTTAACTGGGGGGCGAGCTTCCGGGGAGCTGTTTTTT. This sequence encodes CASSLTGGRASGELFF.

In this sample, this clone turned up once. The chain couples TRBV11-2 to TRBJ2-1; D could derive from TRBD1 or TRBD2 (5 bases each). The germline gives CDR1 SGHAT, CDR2 FQNNGV. The V end was cut by 7 bases, the J end by 4 bases, with 17 bases between. This CDR3 spans 15 amino acids. The CDR3 sequence is CASNFNPGRYNEQFF. The CDR3 nucleotides are TGTGCCAGCAACTTCAATCCGGGGCGGTACAATGAGCAGTTCTTC.

V usage is TRBV9 and J usage is TRBJ1-1; unclear D gene. CDR1 and CDR2 (germline): SGDLS, YYNGEE. This CDR3 contains 15 residues. Trimming left V 4 bases short and J 4 bases short, with 17 bases between. CDR3 in DNA: TGTGCCAGCAGCCCTAGTCAAGGGATGGCCACTGAAGCTTTCTTT. Its protein is CASSPSQGMATEAFF.

This chain's CDR3 is CASSQGLAGGRNTEAFF. CDR3 sequence (DNA): TGCGCCAGCAGCCAAGGTCTGGCAGGGGGGAGGAACACTGAAGCTTTCTTT. The genes are TRBV4-1 and TRBJ1-1, with 7 nucleotides matching TRBD1. Germline assignment: CDR1 MGHRA and CDR2 YSYEKL. J gave up 1 base and V 1 base, and 9 bases lay outside the gene matches. This CDR3 region has 17 residues.

The gene calls are TRBV13 and TRBJ2-1; the match to TRBD2 covers 11 bases. The CDR3 is 16 amino acids. The germline CDR1 and CDR2 sequences are PRHDT and FYEKMQ (reference sequence). Trimming cost V 5 bases and J 4 bases; bases outside gene matches: 7. For the CDR3, the DNA is TGTGCCAGCAGCCTTAATGGACTAGCGGGTTACAATGAGCAGTTCTTC. Encoded protein: CASSLNGLAGYNEQFF.

The gene calls are TRBV5-6 and TRBJ2-3; D ambiguous. Germline assignment: CDR1 SGHDT and CDR2 YYEEEE. Trimming removed 4 bases from V and 0 bases from J, with 6 bases in between. CDR3 length: 13 residues. The CDR3 loop reads CASSHGSTDTQYF. As DNA, the CDR3 is TGTGCCAGCAGCCATGGTAGCACAGATACGCAGTATTTT.

The chain is built from TRBV15 and TRBJ1-5; 9 bases are shared with TRBD1. Per germline, CDR1 LNHNV and CDR2 YYDKDF (reference sequence). The V and J ends lost 4 bases and 4 bases, in that order; junction bases with no gene match: 5. The CDR3 contains 15 residues. The CDR3 sequence is CATSTSGQGNQPQHF. CDR3 DNA: TGTGCCACCAGCACTTCGGGACAGGGAAATCAGCCCCAGCATTTT.

The rearrangement links TRBV20-1 to TRBJ1-4; no clear D. Trimming shortened V by 3 bases and J by 14 bases, and 13 bases separated the two germline ends. This CDR3 region has 11 residues. CDR1 and CDR2 from the germline V gene are DFQATT and SNEGSKA (reference sequence). CDR3 amino acids: CSASPLILLFF. In DNA, the CDR3 is TGCAGTGCTAGTCCCTTGATTCTCCTGTTTTTT.

The chain links TRBV5-1 to TRBJ2-5; 9 nucleotides line up with TRBD1. The J call is doubtful: the DNA matches TRBJ2-7 better. CDR1 and CDR2 from the germline V gene are SGHRS and YFSETQ. CDR3 size: 14 residues. The CDR3: CASSLGQGVFEQYF. DNA of the CDR3: TGCGCCAGCAGCTTGGGACAGGGGGTTTTCGAGCAGTACTTC.

The chain employs TRBV19 and TRBJ2-7, with 9 bases identical to TRBD2. The CDR3 loop spans 15 amino acids. Germline assignment: CDR1 LNHDA and CDR2 SQIVND (reference sequence). The V and J ends lost 3 bases and 2 bases, in that order; junction bases with no gene match: 5. CDR3 sequence: CASSIEAGGPYEQYF. The CDR3 DNA reads TGTGCCAGTAGTATCGAAGCGGGGGGACCCTACGAGCAGTACTTC. Together with reference TRBV19 and TRBJ2-7, the CDR3 gives the full variable domain: DGGITQSPKYLFRKEGQNVTLSCEQNLNHDAMYWYRQDPGQGLRLIYYSQIVNDFQKGDIAEGYSVSREKKESFPLTVTSAQKNPTAFYLCASSIEAGGPYEQYFGPGTRLTVT.

The rearrangement uses TRBV6-6 and TRBJ1-3; maybe TRBD1 (6 bases). This CDR3 comprises 15 residues. V was shortened by 0 bases and J by 0 bases, with 6 bases between the two germline ends. Germline loops: CDR1 MNHNY, CDR2 SVGAGI (reference sequence). The CDR3 nucleotides read TGTGCCAGCAGTTACTCGACAGGCTCTGGAAACACCATATATTTT. As protein: CASSYSTGSGNTIYF.

The chain is built from TRBV6-6 and TRBJ2-1; TRBD1 agrees at 7 bases. The CDR3 is 15 residues long. Germline CDR1 is MNHNY and CDR2 is SVGAGI (reference sequence). V was pared by 6 bases and J by 3 bases, with 8 bases of the junction left unmatched. CDR3 bases: TGTGCCAGCAGCTACCGGACAGGCTTCTACAATGAGCAGTTCTTC. This codes for CASSYRTGFYNEQFF.

The chain joins TRBV2 to TRBJ2-7; D not certain. The length of the CDR3 is 20 residues. The germline V and J ends were trimmed by 2 bases and 0 bases, with 26 bases remaining between them. The germline gives CDR1 SNHLY, CDR2 FYNNEI. The DNA of the CDR3 is TGTGCCAGCAGTGAATATCCCGGATGGTCCGCGACGGCTAGCTCCTACGAGCAGTACTTC. Translated, it gives CASSEYPGWSATASSYEQYF.

The chain is built from TRBV7-9 and TRBJ2-3; no definite D call. V lost 6 bases and J 2 bases, leaving 3 bases between the germline ends. CDR3 length: 11 residues. Looked up from germline, CDR1 is SEHNR and CDR2 is FQNEAQ (reference sequence). The CDR3 protein is CASRVTDTQYF. DNA of the CDR3: TGTGCCAGCAGGGTCACAGATACGCAGTATTTT.

V is TRBV27 and J is TRBJ1-5; D remains ambiguous. The CDR3 sequence is 13 residues long. The germline V and J ends were trimmed by 5 bases and 4 bases, with 9 bases remaining between them. CDR1 is MNHEY, CDR2 SMNVEV, per germline (reference sequence). CDR3 sequence: CASSITENQPQHF. CDR3 DNA: TGTGCCAGCAGTATCACGGAGAATCAGCCCCAGCATTTT.

The chain couples TRBV7-6 to TRBJ2-7; unclear D gene. Per the germline V gene, CDR1 is SGHVS and CDR2 is FNYEAQ. There are 13 residues in the CDR3. V was trimmed by 3 bases and J by 2 bases, leaving 8 bases between them. CDR3 sequence reads: CASSFNRAYEQYF. CDR3 nucleotide sequence: TGTGCCAGCAGCTTTAATAGGGCCTACGAGCAGTACTTC.

This clone was seen just once. This chain uses TRBV6-1 with TRBJ2-1; D call uncertain. The germline V gene encodes CDR1 MNHNS and CDR2 SASEGT. This CDR3 spans 13 amino acids. Trimming removed 7 bases at V and 4 bases at J, with 11 bases between. The CDR3: CASTQTRYNEQFF. The CDR3 DNA reads TGTGCCAGCACTCAGACCAGATACAATGAGCAGTTCTTC.

The chain has TRBV7-3 and TRBJ2-1; D is ambiguous. The CDR3 runs to 15 residues. V dropped 2 bases and J dropped 2 bases, with 10 bases sitting between them. From germline, CDR1 is SGHTA and CDR2 FQGTGA. As DNA, the CDR3 is TGTGCCAGCAGCTTAGGGCTAGGACCCTACAATGAGCAGTTCTTC. Protein product: CASSLGLGPYNEQFF.

This clone was picked up a small number of times. In DNA form, the CDR3 reads TGCAGCGTTGAAGACCCGGACAGGGGGAACACTGAAGCTTTCTTT. Amino acids: CSVEDPDRGNTEAFF. This chain connects TRBV29-1 to TRBJ1-1; TRBD1 matches 9 bases. Trimming took 0 bases from V and 1 from J; bases not matched to a gene: 3. This CDR3 contains 15 residues. CDR1 is SQVTM and CDR2 is ANQGSEA in the germline V gene.

V is TRBV7-9 and J is TRBJ1-1; a weak D match, TRBD1 (5 bases). The V end was cut by 0 bases, the J end by 6 bases, with 5 bases between. This CDR3 region has 12 residues. CDR1 and CDR2 from the germline V gene are SEHNR and FQNEAQ (reference sequence). This CDR3 is CASSLAGAEAFF. CDR3 DNA: TGTGCCAGCAGCTTAGCGGGGGCTGAAGCTTTCTTT.